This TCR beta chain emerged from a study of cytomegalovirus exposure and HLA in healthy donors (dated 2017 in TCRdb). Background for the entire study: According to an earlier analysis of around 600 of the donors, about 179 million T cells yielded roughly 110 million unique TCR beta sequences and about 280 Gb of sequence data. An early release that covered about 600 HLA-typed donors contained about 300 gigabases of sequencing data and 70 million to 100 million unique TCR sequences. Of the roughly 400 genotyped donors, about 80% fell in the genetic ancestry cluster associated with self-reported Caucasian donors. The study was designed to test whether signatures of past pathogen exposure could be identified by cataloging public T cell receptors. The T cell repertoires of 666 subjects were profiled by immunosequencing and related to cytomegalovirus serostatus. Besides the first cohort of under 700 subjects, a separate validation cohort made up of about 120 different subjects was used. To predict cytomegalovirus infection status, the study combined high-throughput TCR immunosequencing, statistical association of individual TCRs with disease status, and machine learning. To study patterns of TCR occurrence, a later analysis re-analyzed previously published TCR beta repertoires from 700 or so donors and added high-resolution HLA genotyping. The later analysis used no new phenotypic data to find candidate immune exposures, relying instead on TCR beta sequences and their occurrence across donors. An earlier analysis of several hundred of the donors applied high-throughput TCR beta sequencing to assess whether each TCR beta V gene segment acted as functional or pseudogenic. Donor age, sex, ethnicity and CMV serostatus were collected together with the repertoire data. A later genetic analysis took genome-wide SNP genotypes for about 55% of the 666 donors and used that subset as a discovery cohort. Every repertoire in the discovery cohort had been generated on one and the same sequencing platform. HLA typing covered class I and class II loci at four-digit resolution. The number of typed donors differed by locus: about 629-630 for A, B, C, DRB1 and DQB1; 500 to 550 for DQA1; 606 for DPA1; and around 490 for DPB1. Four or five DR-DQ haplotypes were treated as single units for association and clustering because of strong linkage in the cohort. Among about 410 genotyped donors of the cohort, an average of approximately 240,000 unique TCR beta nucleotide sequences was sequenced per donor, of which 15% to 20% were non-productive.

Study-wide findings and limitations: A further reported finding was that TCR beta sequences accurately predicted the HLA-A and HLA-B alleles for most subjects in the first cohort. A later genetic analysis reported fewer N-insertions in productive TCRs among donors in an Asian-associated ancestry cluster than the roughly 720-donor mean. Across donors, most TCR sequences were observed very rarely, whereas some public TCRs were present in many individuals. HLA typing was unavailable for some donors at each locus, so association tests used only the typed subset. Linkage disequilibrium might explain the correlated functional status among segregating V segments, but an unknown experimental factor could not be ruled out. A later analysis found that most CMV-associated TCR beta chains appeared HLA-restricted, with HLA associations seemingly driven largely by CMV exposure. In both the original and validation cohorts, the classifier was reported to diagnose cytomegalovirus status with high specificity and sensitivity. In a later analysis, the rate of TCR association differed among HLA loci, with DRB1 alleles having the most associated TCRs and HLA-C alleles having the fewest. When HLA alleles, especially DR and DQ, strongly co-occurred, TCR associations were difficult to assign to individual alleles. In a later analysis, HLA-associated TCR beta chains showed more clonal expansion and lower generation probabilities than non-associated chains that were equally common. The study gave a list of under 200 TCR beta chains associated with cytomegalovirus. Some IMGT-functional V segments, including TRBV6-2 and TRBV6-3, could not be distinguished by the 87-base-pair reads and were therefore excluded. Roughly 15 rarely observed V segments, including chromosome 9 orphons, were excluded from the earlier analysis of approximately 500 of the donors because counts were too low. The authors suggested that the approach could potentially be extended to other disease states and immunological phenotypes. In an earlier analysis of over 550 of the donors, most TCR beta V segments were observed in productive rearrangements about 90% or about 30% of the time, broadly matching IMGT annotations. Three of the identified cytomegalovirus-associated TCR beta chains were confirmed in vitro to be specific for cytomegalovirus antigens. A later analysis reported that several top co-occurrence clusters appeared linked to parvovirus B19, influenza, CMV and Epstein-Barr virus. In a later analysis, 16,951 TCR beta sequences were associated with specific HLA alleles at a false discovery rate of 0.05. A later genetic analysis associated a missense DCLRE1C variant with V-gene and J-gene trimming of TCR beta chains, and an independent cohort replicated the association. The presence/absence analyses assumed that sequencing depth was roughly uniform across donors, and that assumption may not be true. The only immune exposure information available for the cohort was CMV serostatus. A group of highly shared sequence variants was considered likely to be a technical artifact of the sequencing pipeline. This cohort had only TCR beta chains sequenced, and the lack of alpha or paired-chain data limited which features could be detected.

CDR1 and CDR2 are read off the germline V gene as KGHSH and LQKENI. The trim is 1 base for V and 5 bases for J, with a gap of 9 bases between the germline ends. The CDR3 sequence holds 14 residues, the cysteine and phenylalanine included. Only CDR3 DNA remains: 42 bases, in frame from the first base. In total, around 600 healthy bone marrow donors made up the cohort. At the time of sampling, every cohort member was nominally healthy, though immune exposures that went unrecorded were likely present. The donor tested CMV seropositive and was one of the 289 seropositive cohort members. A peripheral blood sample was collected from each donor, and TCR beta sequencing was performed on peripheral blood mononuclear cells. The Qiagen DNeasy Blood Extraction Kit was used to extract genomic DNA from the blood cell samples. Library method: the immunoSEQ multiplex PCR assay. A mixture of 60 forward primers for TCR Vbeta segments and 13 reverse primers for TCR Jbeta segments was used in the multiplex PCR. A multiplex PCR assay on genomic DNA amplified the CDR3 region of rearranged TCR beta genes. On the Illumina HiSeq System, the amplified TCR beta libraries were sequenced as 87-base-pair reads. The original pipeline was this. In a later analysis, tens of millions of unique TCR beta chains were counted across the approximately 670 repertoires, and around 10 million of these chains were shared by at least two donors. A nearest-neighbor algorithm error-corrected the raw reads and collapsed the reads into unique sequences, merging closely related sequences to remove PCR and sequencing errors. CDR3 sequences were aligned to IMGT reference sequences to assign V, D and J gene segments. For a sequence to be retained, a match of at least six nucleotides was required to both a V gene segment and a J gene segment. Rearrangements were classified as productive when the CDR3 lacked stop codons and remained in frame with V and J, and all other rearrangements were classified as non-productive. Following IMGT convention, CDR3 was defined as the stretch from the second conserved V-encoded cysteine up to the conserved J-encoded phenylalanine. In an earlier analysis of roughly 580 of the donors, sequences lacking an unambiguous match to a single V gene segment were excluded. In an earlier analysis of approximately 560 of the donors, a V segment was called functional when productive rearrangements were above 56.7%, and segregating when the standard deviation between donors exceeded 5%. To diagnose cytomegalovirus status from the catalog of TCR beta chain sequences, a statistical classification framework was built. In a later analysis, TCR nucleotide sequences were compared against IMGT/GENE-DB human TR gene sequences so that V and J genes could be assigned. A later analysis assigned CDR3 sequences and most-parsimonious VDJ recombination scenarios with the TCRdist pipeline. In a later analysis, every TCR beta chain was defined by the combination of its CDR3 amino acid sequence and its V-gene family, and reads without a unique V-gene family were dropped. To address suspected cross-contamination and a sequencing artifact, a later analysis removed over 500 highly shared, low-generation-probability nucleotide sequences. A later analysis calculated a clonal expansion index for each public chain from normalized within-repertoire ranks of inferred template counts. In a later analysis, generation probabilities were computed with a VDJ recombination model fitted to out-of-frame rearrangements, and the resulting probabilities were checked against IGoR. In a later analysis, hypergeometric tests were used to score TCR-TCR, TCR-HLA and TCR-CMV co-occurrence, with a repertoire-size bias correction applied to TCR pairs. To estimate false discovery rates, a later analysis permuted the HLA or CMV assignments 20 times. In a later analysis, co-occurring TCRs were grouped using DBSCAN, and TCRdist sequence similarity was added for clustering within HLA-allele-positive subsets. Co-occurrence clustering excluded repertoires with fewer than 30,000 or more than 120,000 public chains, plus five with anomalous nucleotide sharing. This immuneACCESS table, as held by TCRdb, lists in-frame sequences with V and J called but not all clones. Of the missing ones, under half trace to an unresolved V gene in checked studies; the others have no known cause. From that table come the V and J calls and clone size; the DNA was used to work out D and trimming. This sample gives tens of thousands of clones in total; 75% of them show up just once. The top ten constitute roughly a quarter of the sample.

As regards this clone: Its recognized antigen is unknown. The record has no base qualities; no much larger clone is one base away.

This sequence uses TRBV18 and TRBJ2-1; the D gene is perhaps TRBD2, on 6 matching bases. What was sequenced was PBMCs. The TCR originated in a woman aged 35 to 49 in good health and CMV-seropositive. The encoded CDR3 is CASSPLAVNNEQFF. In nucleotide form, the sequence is TGTGCCAGCTCACCACTAGCGGTCAACAATGAGCAGTTCTTC.